This T cell receptor beta chain was sequenced during a study of a mutant IDH1 vaccine in newly diagnosed glioma. A remark on this clone: Its antigen is undetermined.

Time point in this sample: week 35, safety follow-up. Doses consisted of 300 ug of mutant IDH1 20-mer peptide each, paired with topical imiquimod. The V gene lost 2 bases and the J gene lost 6 bases, with 12 bases spanning the gap. Germline loops: CDR1 SGHRS, CDR2 YFSETQ. The CDR3 spans 14 residues. The assay was immunoSEQ multiplex PCR, and TCRdb's table has in-frame clones only and misses some. The sample lists about 32,000 clones, approximately 78% occurring once. Sequencing used PBMCs, obtained from a glioma patient whose treatment included an IDH1 peptide vaccine. The chain employs TRBV5-1 and TRBJ2-1; maybe TRBD1 (5 bases). This TCR derives from a woman younger than 35 with glioma. CDR3 bases: TGCGCCAGCAGCTTTTCGCCTCAGGGCAATGAGCAGTTCTTC. Amino acids: CASSFSPQGNEQFF.